One T cell receptor (beta chain) is described in this entry. This CDR3 is built from 19 residues. CDR1 and CDR2 from the germline V gene are LGHNA and YSLEER. The J segment lost 0 bases and the V segment lost 4 bases, leaving 13 bases of the junction unmatched. The sample comes from a study of T cells in Graves' hyperthyroidism and ophthalmopathy. TCR beta CDR3 region amplification was performed from RNA transcripts. The HTBI primer set served for first-round RT-PCR of the TCR CDR3. In TCRdb, the multiplex PCR reads were re-called with MiXCR into one record per CDR3 protein. The table includes roughly 630,000 distinct CDR3 sequences, more than 15% detected once.

This sequence originates from a woman aged 30 to 39 with Graves' hyperthyroidism. The sample comprised blood. The chain uses TRBV4-3 and TRBJ2-7; TRBD2 aligns across 12 bases. CDR3 DNA: TGCGCCAGCAGCCGGACGTGGCTAGCGGGAGGGGAGAGCTCCTACGAGCAGTACTTC. The encoded protein is CASSRTWLAGGESSYEQYF.